This TCR beta chain was observed in a study of cytomegalovirus exposure and HLA in healthy donors. Study-level background: In a later analysis, the 100 to 150 validation repertoires were reported to have used the same platform as the roughly 600 first-cohort repertoires.

Here immunoSEQ multiplex PCR was the method, and the copy in TCRdb shows in-frame clones only, minus some. The sample has roughly 250,000 clones; around nine tenths are singletons. V lost 7 bases, J lost 4 bases, and 7 bases stayed unmatched. The V gene's germline CDR1 is MNHEY and CDR2 SVGAGI. The CDR3 loop spans 14 amino acids. This TCR came from a man between 18 and 35 years old in good health and CMV-seronegative. This chain joins TRBV6-5 and TRBJ2-3, with 8 bases lining up with TRBD2. The specimen was PBMCs. The CDR3 sequence is CASTRGAGADTQYF. CDR3 in DNA: TGTGCCAGCACCAGAGGAGCGGGGGCAGATACGCAGTATTTT.